This is a list of T cell receptor beta chains from one sample in a study of CD8 T cells in Susac syndrome. A single record per CDR3 protein comes from TCRdb applying MiXCR to the immunoSEQ multiplex PCR reads. The sample has about 110,000 distinct CDR3 sequences; approximately 95% are singletons. Sequencing was performed on CD8+ T cells from PBMCs. These receptors all stem from a human donor with Susac syndrome. Both conserved end residues are part of each CDR3. The D gene is left open where the match is weak. Size is stated for part of the rows, as once, few or many counts, or as a class when the clone is expanded.

TRBV1,TRBJ2-5,NA,NA,TGCACCAGCAGCCAAGATAGGGCGGGGAGTTCCCAAGAGACCCAGTACTTC,CTSSQDRAGSSQETQYF
TRBV7-3,TRBJ2-5,NA,TRBD2,TGTGCCAGCAGCTTCGGGACTAGCGGGGACCAAGAGACCCAGTACTTC,CASSFGTSGDQETQYF
TRBV12-3/TRBV12-4,TRBJ2-5,NA,NA,TGTGCCAGCTGGGGGGTCGGCGGGGAGACCCAGTACTTC,CASWGVGGETQYF
TRBV12-3/TRBV12-4,TRBJ2-1,NA,TRBD1,TGTGCCAGCTCGGGACAGGGTTATGAGCAGTTCTTC,CASSGQGYEQFF
TRBV7-3,TRBJ2-1,NA,NA,TGTGCCAGCAGCTTAACCATGGACCGCAATGAGCAGTTCTTC,CASSLTMDRNEQFF
TRBV9,TRBJ1-2,NA,NA,TGTGCCAGCAGCCCGACAGAGGGCTATGGCTACACCTTC,CASSPTEGYGYTF
TRBV3-1,TRBJ2-7,NA,NA,TGTGCCAGCACCTCCCGGGGCAACTCCTACGAGCAGTACTTC,CASTSRGNSYEQYF
TRBV15,TRBJ2-5,NA,NA,TGTGCCACCAGTGTTAGTAAGGCTAATCATCAAGAGACCCAGTACTTC,CATSVSKANHQETQYF
TRBV11-2,TRBJ2-5,NA,NA,TGTGCCAGCAGCTTAGGGCTACCAGAGACCCAGTACTTC,CASSLGLPETQYF
TRBV11-2,TRBJ2-3,once,NA,TGTCTCGTGGCGGGGCCTAGCACAGATACGCAGTATTTT,CLVAGPSTDTQYF
TRBV9,TRBJ1-2,NA,TRBD1,TGTGCCAGCAGCGTAGACCCGGGACAGGGGGCGATCTATGGCTACACCTTC,CASSVDPGQGAIYGYTF
TRBV3-1,TRBJ2-3,NA,TRBD2,TGTGCCAGCAGCCAAGCCTGGGGGGGGGACACAGATACGCAGTATTTT,CASSQAWGGDTDTQYF
TRBV9,TRBJ1-5,once,NA,TGTGCCAGCAGCTCCCGAGATGATCAGCCCCAGCATTTT,CASSSRDDQPQHF
TRBV5-6,TRBJ2-3,NA,TRBD1,TGTGCCAGCAGCTCCGCACCCGGGACAGGGGGAACAGATACGCAGTATTTT,CASSSAPGTGGTDTQYF
TRBV7-9,TRBJ1-6,NA,NA,TGTGCCAGCAGCTGGACTTCGGAACGAGTATTCCACTTT,CASSWTSERVFHF
TRBV4-1,TRBJ2-4,NA,NA,TGCGCCAGCAGCCAAGGGCTCACAGGGATTCAGTACTTC,CASSQGLTGIQYF
TRBV29-1,TRBJ2-1,NA,TRBD2,TGCAGCGTTGAGGGTAGCGGGGTCTCCTACAATGAGCAGTTCTTC,CSVEGSGVSYNEQFF
TRBV5-1,TRBJ1-1,NA,NA,TGCGCCAGCAGCTTGAGTTCGGGACTGAACACTGAAGCTTTCTTT,CASSLSSGLNTEAFF
TRBV9,TRBJ2-7,NA,NA,TGTGCCAGCAGCGGAGGAGACAACTCCTACGAGCAGTACTTC,CASSGGDNSYEQYF
TRBV12-5,TRBJ2-7,NA,TRBD1,TGTGCTAGTGGTTTGGTCGGACAGGCCGAGCAGTACTTC,CASGLVGQAEQYF
TRBV27,TRBJ2-7,NA,TRBD1,TGTGCCAGCAGGTGGACAGGGGGAACCTACGAGCAGTACTTC,CASRWTGGTYEQYF
TRBV5-1,TRBJ2-1,NA,NA,TGCGCCAGCAGCTTGGGCAGTATGGATGAGCAGTTCTTC,CASSLGSMDEQFF
TRBV12-3/TRBV12-4,TRBJ2-3,NA,NA,TGTGCCAGCAGTCCGGCGGCGGCCTCCACAGATACGCAGTATTTT,CASSPAAASTDTQYF
TRBV29-1,TRBJ2-1,NA,NA,TGCAGCGCCTTAGCTGGGGGCAGCGGTGAGCAGTTCTTC,CSALAGGSGEQFF
TRBV5-4,TRBJ2-3,NA,NA,TGTGCCAGCAGCTTGGTCCGCGAGTCTAGCACAGATACGCAGTATTTT,CASSLVRESSTDTQYF
TRBV6-2/TRBV6-3,TRBJ2-3,NA,NA,TGTGCCAGCAGCGCTCCAGGGTACACAGATACGCAGTATTTT,CASSAPGYTDTQYF
TRBV3-1,TRBJ1-4,NA,NA,TGTGCCAGCACCAGCCAGGGGAAACTGTTTTTT,CASTSQGKLFF
TRBV13,TRBJ1-5,NA,NA,TGTGCCAGCAGCAAACGGACCCTCGGGGTAAGCAATCAGCCCCAGCATTTT,CASSKRTLGVSNQPQHF
TRBV6-6,TRBJ1-5,NA,NA,TGTGCCAGCGACATCTGGGGAGGACAGCCCCAGCATTTT,CASDIWGGQPQHF
TRBV4-3,TRBJ2-5,once,NA,TGCGCCAGCAGCCGGAAAGGCGCAGTTTACCAAGAGACCCAGTACTTC,CASSRKGAVYQETQYF
TRBV29-1,TRBJ2-7,NA,NA,TGCAGCGCCGAATACGGCACCTACGAGCAGTACTTC,CSAEYGTYEQYF
TRBV9,TRBJ1-6,NA,NA,TGTGCCAGCAGCGTAGCAGGGTTCAATTCACCCCTCCACTTT,CASSVAGFNSPLHF
TRBV6-5,TRBJ2-7,NA,TRBD1,TGTGCCAGCAGCTATAGGGACAGTGCCTACGAGCAGTACTTC,CASSYRDSAYEQYF
TRBV3-1,TRBJ1-1,once,NA,TGTGCCAGCAGCCAAGAAGCTTTCTTT,CASSQEAFF
TRBV11-2,TRBJ2-1,NA,TRBD2,TGTGCCAGCAGCGAGCGGGGGGGAATCAATGAGCAGTTCTTC,CASSERGGINEQFF
TRBV6-1,TRBJ2-1,once,NA,TGTGCCAGCACTCCCTCAAGGGGGAATGAGCAGTTCTTC,CASTPSRGNEQFF
TRBV5-6,TRBJ2-5,NA,NA,TGTGCCAGCAGCTTGCCTAGCGAAGAGACCCAGTACTTC,CASSLPSEETQYF
TRBV9,TRBJ2-2,NA,NA,TGTGCCAGCAGCGTAGGAGTTATCGGGGAGCTGTTTTTT,CASSVGVIGELFF
TRBV5-1,TRBJ2-1,NA,NA,TGCGCCAGCAGCCCTCAGGGCACAAGCTCCTACAATGAGCAGTTCTTC,CASSPQGTSSYNEQFF
TRBV12-3/TRBV12-4,TRBJ2-2,NA,TRBD2,TGTGCCAGCAGTCCAACTAGCGGGGCGACCGGGGAGCTGTTTTTT,CASSPTSGATGELFF
TRBV25-1,TRBJ2-1,NA,TRBD2,TGTGCCAGCAGTGAACGGGGGGGGCCTAATGAGCAGTTCTTC,CASSERGGPNEQFF
TRBV5-6,TRBJ2-3,NA,NA,TGTGCCAGCAGCTCTCAAACTAAGGGGCCCACAGATACGCAGTATTTT,CASSSQTKGPTDTQYF
TRBV7-3,TRBJ2-7,NA,NA,TGTGCCAGCAGCAGGGACACAAGGGTAGAGCAGTACTTC,CASSRDTRVEQYF
TRBV15,TRBJ2-7,NA,NA,TGTGCCACCAGCAGTCCCGGTTTCTACGAGCAGTACTTC,CATSSPGFYEQYF
TRBV5-4,TRBJ1-1,NA,NA,TGTGCCAGCAGCTTCGGCCAGGGAACTGAAGCTTTCTTT,CASSFGQGTEAFF
TRBV24-1,TRBJ2-1,NA,TRBD1,TGTGCCACCAGTGATACAGGGGGAAACAATGAGCAGTTCTTC,CATSDTGGNNEQFF
TRBV5-4,TRBJ2-1,NA,NA,TGTGCCAGCAGCTTGGCCGAGTATTCCTACAATGAGCAGTTCTTC,CASSLAEYSYNEQFF
TRBV9,TRBJ2-7,NA,NA,TGTGCCAGCAGCGTAGGCCCTACAAGGGAGCAGTACTTC,CASSVGPTREQYF
TRBV9,TRBJ2-3,NA,TRBD2,TGTGCCAGCAGCGTAGGTAGCGGGGGGGCCACAGATACGCAGTATTTT,CASSVGSGGATDTQYF
TRBV7-3,TRBJ2-1,NA,NA,TGTGCCAGCAGCTTAACTAGCGGCGAGCAGTTCTTC,CASSLTSGEQFF
TRBV4-2,TRBJ1-2,NA,NA,TGTGCCAGCAGCCAAGGGCCAGAGAACTATGGCTACACCTTC,CASSQGPENYGYTF
TRBV29-1,TRBJ1-2,NA,NA,TGCAGCGTTAGGCTTCAGTCGGCGAACTATGGCTACACCTTC,CSVRLQSANYGYTF